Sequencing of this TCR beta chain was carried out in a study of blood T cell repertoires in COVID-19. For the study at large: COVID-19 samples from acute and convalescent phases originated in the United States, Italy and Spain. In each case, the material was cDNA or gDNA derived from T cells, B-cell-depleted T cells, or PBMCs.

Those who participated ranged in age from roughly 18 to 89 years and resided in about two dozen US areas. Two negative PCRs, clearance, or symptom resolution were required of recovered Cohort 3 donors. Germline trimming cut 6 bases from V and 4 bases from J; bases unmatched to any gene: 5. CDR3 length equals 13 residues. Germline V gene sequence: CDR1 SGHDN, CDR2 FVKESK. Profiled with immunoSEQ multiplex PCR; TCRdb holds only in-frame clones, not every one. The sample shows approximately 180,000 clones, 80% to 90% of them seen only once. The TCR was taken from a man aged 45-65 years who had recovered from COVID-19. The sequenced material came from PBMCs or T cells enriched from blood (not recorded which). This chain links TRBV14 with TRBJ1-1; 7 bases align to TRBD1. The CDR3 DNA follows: TGTGCCAGCAGTCGACAGGGCCCCACTGAAGCTTTCTTT. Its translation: CASSRQGPTEAFF.